The 14 T cell receptor beta chains below were found in one sample sequenced in a study of T cell responses to AZD1222 COVID-19 vaccine. Using immunoSEQ multiplex PCR, the repertoire was profiled, and TCRdb retains in-frame clones only, with some absent. The sample contains around 84,000 clones, 75% to 90% of which appear only once. Specimen: peripheral blood, collected on day 0 of AZD1222 vaccination. The receptors were sampled from an adult in good health.

The CDR3, as DNA: TGTGCCAGCTGCCCTGGGCTAGCGGGAGGAGGACAAGAGACCCAGTACTTC. It encodes CASCPGLAGGGQETQYF. This sequence joins TRBV27 and TRBJ2-5; 11 nucleotides line up with TRBD2. V lost 8 bases to trimming and J lost 2 bases; unmatched junction nucleotides: 13. The CDR3 loop spans 17 amino acids. Germline V gives CDR1 MNHEY, CDR2 SMNVEV (reference sequence).

This clone occurred once. The chain joins TRBV27 to TRBJ2-3; D not resolved. Between the trimmed V and J ends, which lost 5 bases and 2 bases, there was a span of 17 bases. The CDR3 sequence is 16 residues long. Germline CDR1 reads MNHEY; CDR2 reads SMNVEV (reference sequence). DNA of the CDR3: TGTGCCAGCAGTGACCGCCCGGCCCCCCACACAGATACGCAGTATTTT. This codes for CASSDRPAPHTDTQYF.

The table lists this clone with a count of one. The rearrangement links TRBV27 to TRBJ2-7; D is unresolved. Germline loops: CDR1 MNHEY, CDR2 SMNVEV (reference sequence). The V end was cut by 3 bases, the J end by 2 bases, with 17 bases between. The CDR3 spans 16 residues. The CDR3 nucleotides read TGTGCCAGCAGTTTGTTTCAGCGACCTCATCCCTACGAGCAGTACTTC. It is translated as CASSLFQRPHPYEQYF.

Here the CDR3 reads CASSLWFSGNTIYF. The CDR3 DNA reads TGTGCCAGCAGCTTATGGTTCTCTGGAAACACCATATATTTT. This rearrangement joins TRBV7-9 to TRBJ1-3, with D uncertain. This CDR3 spans 14 amino acids. The V end lost 2 bases, the J end lost 0 bases, and 5 bases lay between the germline ends. The germline CDR1 and CDR2 sequences are SEHNR and FQNEAQ (reference sequence).

The V and J genes are TRBV5-1 and TRBJ2-5; 7 bases are a match to TRBD1. The CDR3 is 15 amino acids. V trimming: 4 bases; J trimming: 2 bases; junction bases outside the gene matches: 8. In germline, CDR1 is SGHRS, CDR2 YFSETQ. CDR3 in amino acids: CASSPAGTAQETQYF. As DNA, the CDR3 is TGCGCCAGCAGCCCCGCTGGGACAGCACAAGAGACCCAGTACTTC.

This clone was counted a single time. The V gene is TRBV7-9, the J gene TRBJ2-1; 12 nucleotides align to TRBD2. V lost 6 bases, J lost 7 bases, and 7 bases stayed unmatched. The CDR3 is 15 amino acids. Germline CDR1 and CDR2: SEHNR and FQNEAQ (reference sequence). The CDR3 sequence is CASSELAGGDNEQFF. The CDR3 DNA is TGTGCCAGCAGTGAACTAGCGGGAGGAGATAATGAGCAGTTCTTC.

The chain has TRBV7-9 and TRBJ2-4, with TRBD2 matching 11 bases. Trimming took 5 bases from V and 7 from J; bases not matched to a gene: 4. Germline values: CDR1 SEHNR, CDR2 FQNEAQ (reference sequence). The CDR3 spans 14 residues. The CDR3 spells CASSDRTSGNIQYF. The CDR3 DNA reads TGTGCCAGCAGCGACAGGACTAGCGGGAACATTCAGTACTTC.

The chain joins TRBV7-3 to TRBJ2-1; 8 bases map to TRBD1. The germline gives CDR1 SGHTA, CDR2 FQGTGA. J gave up 8 bases and V 1 base, and 7 bases lay outside the gene matches. The CDR3 has 15 residues. The CDR3 nucleotides read TGTGCCAGCAGCTTAAATGAGCAGGGGGCAGATGAGCAGTTCTTC. It encodes CASSLNEQGADEQFF.

The J gene is TRBJ2-6, the V gene TRBV7-2; D unclear. With 5 bases removed from V and 0 bases from J, the gap between germline ends came to 8 bases. The CDR3 runs 15 residues. Germline V lookup: CDR1 SGHTA, CDR2 FQGNSA. The CDR3 loop is CASSPLNSGANVLTF. For the CDR3, the DNA is TGTGCCAGCAGCCCCCTTAACTCTGGGGCCAACGTCCTGACTTTC.

The rearrangement links TRBV5-1 to TRBJ2-7, with TRBD2 matching over 8 bases. The germline V gene encodes CDR1 SGHRS and CDR2 YFSETQ. Trimming at V came to 5 bases and at J to 3 bases, leaving 13 bases not matched to a gene. The CDR3 length is 16 residues. The CDR3 protein is CASSRSGLAVNYEQYF. The CDR3 nucleotides are TGCGCCAGCAGTCGATCCGGACTAGCTGTAAACTACGAGCAGTACTTC.

The chain carries TRBV6-5 and TRBJ1-2; D may be TRBD1 (6 bases). There are 13 residues in the CDR3. The V end lost 3 bases, the J end lost 7 bases, and 12 bases lay between the germline ends. Per the germline V gene, CDR1 is MNHEY and CDR2 is SVGAGI. The CDR3 bases are TGTGCCAGCAGTTATTCGGACAGTTTTGGCTACACCTTC. Its protein product is CASSYSDSFGYTF.

J is TRBJ1-5 and V is TRBV5-6; TRBD1 matches 7 bases. The CDR3 covers 14 residues. Trimming took 3 bases from V and 2 from J; bases not matched to a gene: 2. Germline V gene sequence: CDR1 SGHDT, CDR2 YYEEEE. The CDR3 protein is CASSSTGRNQPQHF. CDR3 DNA: TGTGCCAGCAGCTCGACAGGGCGCAATCAGCCCCAGCATTTT.

This rearrangement joins TRBV11-2 to TRBJ2-5, with TRBD2 identical over 9 bases. From germline, CDR1 is SGHAT and CDR2 FQNNGV. With 2 bases clipped from V and 5 bases from J, the junction kept 6 bases outside the gene matches. The CDR3 contains 15 residues. The CDR3 sequence is CASSLWREGRETQYF. CDR3 nucleotide sequence: TGTGCCAGCAGCTTATGGCGGGAGGGCCGGGAGACCCAGTACTTC. Full variable domain (missing parts from reference TRBV11-2 and TRBJ2-5): EAGVAQSPRYKIIEKRQSVAFWCNPISGHATLYWYQQILGQGPKLLIQFQNNGVVDDSQLPKDRFSAERLKGVDSTLKIQPAKLEDSAVYLCASSLWREGRETQYFGPGTRLLVL.

This clone appeared a single time. V is TRBV27 and J is TRBJ2-3, with a weak D call TRBD1 (6 bases). From germline, CDR1 is MNHEY and CDR2 SMNVEV (reference sequence). There are 16 residues in the CDR3. V was clipped by 3 bases and J by 0 bases, with 13 bases between them. Written as DNA, the CDR3 is TGTGCCAGCAGTTTGCACCGCACAGGGAGCACAGATACGCAGTATTTT. Protein product: CASSLHRTGSTDTQYF.